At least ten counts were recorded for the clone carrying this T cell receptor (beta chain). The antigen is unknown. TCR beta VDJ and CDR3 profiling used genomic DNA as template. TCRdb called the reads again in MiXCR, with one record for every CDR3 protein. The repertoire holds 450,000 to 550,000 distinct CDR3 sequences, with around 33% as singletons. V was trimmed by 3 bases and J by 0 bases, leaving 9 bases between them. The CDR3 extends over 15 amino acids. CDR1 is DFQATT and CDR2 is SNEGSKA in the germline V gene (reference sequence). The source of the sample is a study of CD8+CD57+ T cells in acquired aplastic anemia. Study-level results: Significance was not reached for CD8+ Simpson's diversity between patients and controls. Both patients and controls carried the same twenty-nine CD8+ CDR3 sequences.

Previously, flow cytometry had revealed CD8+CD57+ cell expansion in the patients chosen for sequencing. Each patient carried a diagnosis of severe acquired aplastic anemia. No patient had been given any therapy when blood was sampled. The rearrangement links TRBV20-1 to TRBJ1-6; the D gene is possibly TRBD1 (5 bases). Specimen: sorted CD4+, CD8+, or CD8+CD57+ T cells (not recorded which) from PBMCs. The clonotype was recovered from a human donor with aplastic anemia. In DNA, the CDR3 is TGCAGTGCTAGCCCAGGGAGCTCCTATAATTCACCCCTCCACTTT. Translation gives CSASPGSSYNSPLHF.